These 16 T cell receptor beta chains were all obtained from the same sample, sequenced in a study of blood T cell repertoires in COVID-19. The table came from immunoSEQ multiplex PCR; TCRdb's copy has only in-frame clones and leaves some out. The table records 300,000 to 350,000 clones, approximately 89% of them present only once. Sequencing used peripheral blood. The receptors come from a woman in her fifties or sixties with COVID-19, enrolled during active disease.

As concerns this clone: Other nucleotide sequences from this sample produce the same CDR3. The rearrangement links TRBV29-1 to TRBJ2-7; TRBD1 aligns across 8 bases. V shed 6 bases and J 3 bases; nucleotides not matched to a gene: 7. This CDR3 has 13 residues. Germline CDR1 is SQVTM and CDR2 is ANQGSEA. The CDR3 protein is CSVLTGGGYEQYF. The CDR3 bases are TGCAGCGTACTAACAGGGGGAGGCTACGAGCAGTACTTC.

This chain joins TRBV7-3 and TRBJ2-5; D is possibly TRBD2 (6 bases). This CDR3 is 15 amino acids long. CDR1 is SGHTA, CDR2 FQGTGA, per germline. The ends were cut back, 3 bases at V and 2 bases at J, with 13 bases in the middle. CDR3 protein: CASSFGWGTQETQYF. The CDR3 nucleotides are TGTGCCAGCAGCTTTGGGTGGGGGACTCAAGAGACCCAGTACTTC.

The J gene is TRBJ1-2, the V gene TRBV3-1 (or the pseudogene TRBV3-2), with 7 bases fitting TRBD1. Germline loops: CDR1 LGHDT, CDR2 YNNKEL (reference sequence). CDR3 length equals 14 residues. V gave up 6 bases and J gave up 3 bases; unmatched junction bases: 7. In nucleotides, the CDR3 is TGTGCCAGCAGTCGAAGGGGACAGTACTATGGCTACACCTTC. This translates into CASSRRGQYYGYTF.

V and J are TRBV18 and TRBJ2-3, with 14 nucleotides matching TRBD2. V dropped 3 bases and J dropped 1; count of bases not matched to a gene: 0. There are 16 residues in the CDR3. Germline CDR1 reads KGHSH; CDR2 reads LQKENI. The CDR3 loop is CASSPGLAGGTDTQYF. The CDR3 DNA is TGTGCCAGCTCACCGGGACTAGCGGGGGGCACAGATACGCAGTATTTT.

V gene TRBV28 combines with J gene TRBJ2-3; D is possibly TRBD2 (6 bases). The germline V and J ends were trimmed by 6 bases and 5 bases, with 18 bases remaining between them. CDR1 and CDR2 (germline): MDHEN, SYDVKM. The CDR3 has 15 residues. DNA of the CDR3: TGTGCCAGCAGGCCGTTGACCTGGGAGGAAGATACGCAGTATTTT. Amino acid sequence: CASRPLTWEEDTQYF.

The gene calls are TRBV19 and TRBJ1-6; D ambiguous. The CDR3 is 13 residues long. Trimming stripped 5 bases from V and 6 bases from J, with 8 bases between. Germline values: CDR1 LNHDA, CDR2 SQIVND (reference sequence). The CDR3 is CASSSTSNSPLHF. DNA for the CDR3: TGTGCCAGTAGTTCAACAAGTAATTCACCCCTCCACTTT. Full variable domain (missing parts from reference TRBV19 and TRBJ1-6): DGGITQSPKYLFRKEGQNVTLSCEQNLNHDAMYWYRQDPGQGLRLIYYSQIVNDFQKGDIAEGYSVSREKKESFPLTVTSAQKNPTAFYLCASSSTSNSPLHFGNGTRLTVT.

The chain has TRBV9 and TRBJ1-3; D gene unclear. The CDR3 has 16 residues. The V gene's germline CDR1 is SGDLS and CDR2 YYNGEE. Trimming shortened V by 0 bases and J by 2 bases, and 12 bases separated the two germline ends. The DNA for the CDR3 is TGTGCCAGCAGCGTAGATCTGGTGGGAGCTGGAAACACCATATATTTT. This translates into CASSVDLVGAGNTIYF.

The gene calls are TRBV19 and TRBJ1-4, with a possible D match to TRBD1 (5 bases). V lost 5 bases and J 4 bases, leaving 17 bases between the germline ends. The CDR3 spans 16 residues. Germline V gives CDR1 LNHDA, CDR2 SQIVND (reference sequence). The CDR3 region is CASSPPPTAYNEKLFF. Here the CDR3 DNA reads TGTGCCAGTAGTCCACCACCGACAGCCTATAATGAAAAACTGTTTTTT. The full variable domain, its missing parts supplied by reference TRBV19 and TRBJ1-4, is DGGITQSPKYLFRKEGQNVTLSCEQNLNHDAMYWYRQDPGQGLRLIYYSQIVNDFQKGDIAEGYSVSREKKESFPLTVTSAQKNPTAFYLCASSPPPTAYNEKLFFGSGTQLSVL.

The chain recombines TRBV7-9 with TRBJ1-1; D possibly corresponds to TRBD1 (6 bases). Germline assignment: CDR1 SEHNR and CDR2 FQNEAQ (reference sequence). V lost 5 bases and J lost 1, with 14 bases in between. CDR3 length: 15 residues. The CDR3 spells CASSTRQARNTEAFF. DNA for the CDR3: TGTGCCAGCAGCACCCGACAGGCGAGGAACACTGAAGCTTTCTTT.

Only one count was recorded for this clone. The genes are TRBV15 and TRBJ1-2, with D unresolved. The CDR3 contains 13 residues. From germline, CDR1 is LNHNV and CDR2 YYDKDF (reference sequence). V was shortened by 2 bases and J by 0 bases, with 4 bases between the two germline ends. The DNA for the CDR3 is TGTGCCACCAGCAGACAGACTAACTATGGCTACACCTTC. As protein: CATSRQTNYGYTF.

The chain carries TRBV18 and TRBJ1-2, with D uncertain. This CDR3 region has 13 residues. The germline CDR1 and CDR2 sequences are KGHSH and LQKENI. Between the trimmed V and J ends, which lost 3 bases and 6 bases, there was a span of 11 bases. This CDR3 reads CASSPSFSDGYTF. Written as DNA, the CDR3 is TGTGCCAGCTCACCCTCTTTTAGTGATGGCTACACCTTC.

The chain carries TRBV11-2 and TRBJ1-1; D ambiguous. Germline CDR1 and CDR2: SGHAT and FQNNGV. Trimming shortened V by 4 bases and J by 0 bases, and 9 bases separated the two germline ends. There are 14 residues in the CDR3. For the CDR3, the DNA is TGTGCCAGCAGCTCACAGCTCATGAACACTGAAGCTTTCTTT. Its translation is CASSSQLMNTEAFF.

V and J are TRBV24-1 and TRBJ2-1, with 8 bases that match TRBD2. This CDR3 contains 14 residues. Trimming at V came to 6 bases and at J to 6 bases, leaving 6 bases not matched to a gene. The germline gives CDR1 KGHDR, CDR2 SFDVKD. The CDR3 region has the DNA TGTGCCACCAGTACCCGGGGGGGGTTCAATGAGCAGTTCTTC. Translating gives CATSTRGGFNEQFF.

In DNA form, the CDR3 reads TGTGCCAGCAGCTTATTGGGGGGGCCCGTCGGGGAGCTGTTTTTT. Translated, it gives CASSLLGGPVGELFF. The J gene is TRBJ2-2, the V gene TRBV11-3; a possible D gene is TRBD2 (7 bases). Per the germline V gene, CDR1 is SGHNT and CDR2 is YENEEA. Trimming shortened V by 2 bases and J by 7 bases, and 14 bases separated the two germline ends. The CDR3 totals 15 residues.

J is TRBJ1-2 and V is TRBV29-1, with a tentative D call TRBD1 (5 bases). V was clipped by 7 bases and J by 8 bases, with 17 bases between them. Per germline, CDR1 SQVTM and CDR2 ANQGSEA. The CDR3 has 12 residues. CDR3 DNA: TGCAGCGCCCCCCGGGGAGGGGACGGCTACACCTTC. Its protein is CSAPRGGDGYTF. The full variable domain, its missing parts supplied by reference TRBV29-1 and TRBJ1-2, is SAVISQKPSRDICQRGTSLTIQCQVDSQVTMMFWYRQQPGQSLTLIATANQGSEATYESGFVIDKFPISRPNLTFSTLTVSNMSPEDSSIYLCSAPRGGDGYTFGSGTRLTVV.

This chain joins TRBV5-5 and TRBJ1-1; D might be TRBD1 (6 bases). With 5 bases removed from V and 10 bases from J, the gap between germline ends came to 12 bases. Per the germline V gene, CDR1 is SGHKS and CDR2 is YYEKEE (reference sequence). The CDR3 runs 11 residues. CDR3 sequence reads: CASRLDSRAFF. CDR3 bases: TGTGCCAGCAGACTGGACAGTCGAGCTTTCTTT. The variable domain in full, completed from reference TRBV5-5 and TRBJ1-1, reads DAGVTQSPTHLIKTRGQQVTLRCSPISGHKSVSWYQQVLGQGPQFIFQYYEKEERGRGNFPDRFSARQFPNYSSELNVNALLLGDSALYLCASRLDSRAFFGQGTRLTVV.